What follows are 27 T cell receptor beta chains derived from one specimen sequenced in a study of identical twins. In TCRdb, the 5' RACE reads were re-called with MiXCR into one record per CDR3 protein. Here the sample spans approximately 530,000 distinct CDR3 sequences, 20% to 25% being singletons. The same sample was also studied in work on yellow fever vaccine responses in identical twins.

Specimen: CD4+ T cells sorted from blood. These receptor sequences come from a woman aged 18-29 years in good health.

The V and J genes are TRBV4-1 and TRBJ2-5; TRBD2 agrees at 13 bases. Germline CDR1 MGHRA, CDR2 YSYEKL. The CDR3 runs to 16 residues. V was clipped by 5 bases and J by 7 bases; unmatched bases: 10. The CDR3 DNA is TGCGCCAGCAGCACCTCGGGGACTAGCGGGATCTGGACCCAGTACTTC. Protein: CASSTSGTSGIWTQYF.

The chain couples TRBV2 to TRBJ1-5; the match to TRBD1 covers 8 bases. Losses at the gene ends were 6 bases for V and 5 bases for J; bases not matched to a gene: 3. Germline CDR1 and CDR2: SNHLY and FYNNEI. The length of the CDR3 is 13 residues. Written as DNA, the CDR3 is TGTGCCAGCAGCGGACAGGGTTATCAGCCCCAGCATTTT. Its protein is CASSGQGYQPQHF.

CDR3 in DNA: TGTGCCAGCAGCCTACTAGCAGGGACCGGGGAGCTGTTTTTT. Translation: CASSLLAGTGELFF. The chain employs TRBV14 and TRBJ2-2; a possible D gene is TRBD2 (6 bases). Trimming removed 4 bases from V and 5 bases from J, with 11 bases in between. This CDR3 comprises 14 residues. Germline CDR1 and CDR2: SGHDN and FVKESK.

This clonotype was detected only a few times. The rearrangement uses TRBV15 and TRBJ2-7, with D possibly called TRBD1 or TRBD2 (5 bases each). Germline assignment: CDR1 LNHNV and CDR2 YYDKDF (reference sequence). Between the trimmed V and J ends, which lost 1 base and 3 bases, there was a span of 13 bases. This CDR3 is 15 amino acids long. CDR3 protein: CATSRVGTPHYEQYF. The CDR3 region has the DNA TGTGCCACCAGCAGAGTAGGGACCCCTCACTACGAGCAGTACTTC.

This clonotype has a handful of counts. The chain has TRBV24-1 and TRBJ2-1; D possibly corresponds to TRBD2 (5 bases). This CDR3 spans 12 amino acids. V was pared by 10 bases and J by 9 bases, with 15 bases between. Germline V gene lookup returns CDR1 KGHDR and CDR2 SFDVKD. The CDR3 region has the DNA TGTGCCACGATAAACTGGGCGGGTGAGCAGTTCTTC. Translated: CATINWAGEQFF.

This chain joins TRBV29-1 and TRBJ2-7, with D possibly TRBD2 on 6 matching bases. CDR1 SQVTM and CDR2 ANQGSEA come from the germline V gene. V was trimmed by 3 bases and J by 1 base, leaving 10 bases between them. The CDR3 extends over 13 amino acids. The CDR3 sequence: CSVDSGTSYEQYF. The CDR3, as DNA: TGCAGCGTTGATTCGGGGACTTCCTACGAGCAGTACTTC.

The chain carries TRBV7-8 and TRBJ2-4; 12 bases line up with TRBD1. Per the germline V gene, CDR1 is SGHVS and CDR2 is FQNEAQ. The CDR3 extends over 16 amino acids. Losses at the gene ends were 1 base for V and 6 bases for J; bases not matched to a gene: 4. The CDR3 sequence: CASSLGDRGPGNIQYF. As DNA, the CDR3 is TGTGCCAGCAGCTTAGGGGACAGGGGGCCGGGAAACATTCAGTACTTC.

V and J are TRBV25-1 and TRBJ2-5; D gene ambiguous. V gave up 3 bases and J gave up 5 bases, with 16 bases separating them. There are 15 residues in the CDR3. Germline lookup yields CDR1 MGHDK and CDR2 SYGVNS. CDR3 coding DNA: TGTGCCAGCAGTGACTATGGAACAGCTGTGGAGACCCAGTACTTC. This sequence encodes CASSDYGTAVETQYF.

This clonotype came up a few times. The rearrangement uses TRBV18 and TRBJ2-3, with TRBD1 identical over 7 bases. J was trimmed by 4 bases and V by 4 bases; bases with no gene match: 8. The germline V gene encodes CDR1 KGHSH and CDR2 LQKENI. The CDR3 extends over 15 amino acids. The CDR3 bases are TGTGCCAGCTCACTGCGACAGGGCCGCCCAGATACGCAGTATTTT. Translating gives CASSLRQGRPDTQYF.

This clonotype has just one count. The rearrangement links TRBV7-9 to TRBJ2-1, with 8 nucleotides matching TRBD2. With 4 bases clipped from V and 4 bases from J, the junction kept 9 bases outside the gene matches. The CDR3 length is 16 residues. Germline V gene sequence: CDR1 SEHNR, CDR2 FQNEAQ (reference sequence). The CDR3 reads CASSYRLAKPYNEQFF. The CDR3 DNA reads TGTGCCAGCAGCTACCGACTAGCGAAGCCGTACAATGAGCAGTTCTTC.

This sequence joins TRBV5-1 and TRBJ2-3, with D possibly being TRBD1 (6 bases). Germline CDR1 SGHRS, CDR2 YFSETQ. CDR3 length equals 13 residues. Deletions cut 5 bases from V and 0 bases from J, with 7 bases between. Written as DNA, the CDR3 is TGCGCCAGCAGACAGGGAAGCACAGATACGCAGTATTTT. It yields the protein CASRQGSTDTQYF.

The table lists this clonotype with a few counts. The CDR3 DNA is TGCGCCAGCAGCTTTGTTCCCACTTGGCAAGAGACCCAGTACTTC. This encodes CASSFVPTWQETQYF. J is TRBJ2-5 and V is TRBV5-1; D not resolved. Germline values: CDR1 SGHRS, CDR2 YFSETQ. The CDR3 contains 15 residues. Trimming shortened V by 2 bases and J by 2 bases, and 13 bases separated the two germline ends.

The table lists this clonotype with a few counts. The chain carries TRBV15 and TRBJ1-1; D gene ambiguous. CDR3 length: 15 residues. The V gene's germline CDR1 is LNHNV and CDR2 YYDKDF (reference sequence). V dropped 8 bases and J dropped 4 bases, with 20 bases sitting between them. The CDR3 DNA follows: TGTGCCACCTCAATCCCCCTTGCATTTCGCACTGAAGCTTTCTTT. Protein product: CATSIPLAFRTEAFF.

The V call is TRBV12-3 or TRBV12-4, the J call TRBJ2-7; D gene unclear. The CDR3 is 13 amino acids. Trimming pared 10 bases from V and 4 bases from J, leaving 17 bases between. The CDR3 region has the DNA TGTGCCACCCCAACGGCTAGGCAGTACGAGCAGTACTTC. Protein product: CATPTARQYEQYF.

J is TRBJ1-6 and V is TRBV28, with no clear D. CDR1 and CDR2 from the germline V gene are MDHEN and SYDVKM. The V end was cut by 8 bases, the J end by 3 bases, with 11 bases between. This CDR3 is 14 amino acids long. This CDR3 reads CASRPGIYNSPLHF. For the CDR3, the DNA is TGTGCCAGCCGACCCGGAATCTATAATTCACCCCTCCACTTT.

CDR3 nucleotides: TGTGCCAGCAGCCAACAGGCGATGGGGCGGGAGCAGTACTTC. Its translation is CASSQQAMGREQYF. This chain uses TRBV16 with TRBJ2-7; D perhaps matches TRBD1 (5 bases). With 2 bases removed from V and 7 bases from J, the gap between germline ends came to 15 bases. This CDR3 has 14 amino acids. CDR1 is KGHSY, CDR2 FQNENV, per germline.

This clonotype has just a few counts. The rearrangement joins TRBV6-1 to TRBJ1-3; no reliable D call. The length of the CDR3 is 15 residues. V was clipped by 1 base and J by 7 bases, with 14 bases between them. Germline assignment: CDR1 MNHNS and CDR2 SASEGT. Here the CDR3 reads CASSEGSAGWNTIYF. The CDR3 nucleotides read TGTGCCAGCAGTGAAGGCTCAGCCGGGTGGAACACCATATATTTT.

This chain uses TRBV20-1 with TRBJ2-1; 13 bases are a match to TRBD2. The CDR3 is 15 residues long. V was pared by 0 bases and J by 9 bases, with 5 bases of the junction left unmatched. The germline gives CDR1 DFQATT, CDR2 SNEGSKA (reference sequence). The CDR3 sequence is CSAREVTSGGVEQFF. CDR3 DNA: TGCAGTGCTAGAGAGGTTACTAGCGGGGGGGTTGAGCAGTTCTTC.

V and J are TRBV19 and TRBJ2-1; D ambiguous. The germline gives CDR1 LNHDA, CDR2 SQIVND (reference sequence). The CDR3 runs to 13 residues. Trimming removed 3 bases at V and 3 bases at J, with 6 bases between. CDR3 sequence reads: CASSINLYNEQFF. The CDR3 coding sequence is TGTGCCAGTAGTATCAACCTCTACAATGAGCAGTTCTTC.

The V and J genes are TRBV24-1 and TRBJ1-1; perhaps TRBD1 as D (5 bases). CDR1 is KGHDR and CDR2 is SFDVKD in the germline V gene. This CDR3 region has 15 residues. The V end lost 3 bases, the J end lost 1 base, and 11 bases lay between the germline ends. In DNA form, the CDR3 reads TGTGCCACCAGTGATCCCCGGGACGGGAACACTGAAGCTTTCTTT. Its protein product is CATSDPRDGNTEAFF.

To note about this clonotype: This likely comes from a read error, as the CDR3 has no conserved phenylalanine or tryptophan at its end. The CDR3 coding sequence is TGTGCCACCAGTGACCCACTAGCGGGAGTGAAGAATGAGCAGTTCTTG. Protein sequence: CATSDPLAGVKNEQFL. This chain links TRBV24-1 with TRBJ2-1; 11 bases fit TRBD2. This CDR3 comprises 16 residues. Germline V CDR1 and CDR2: KGHDR, SFDVKD. V lost 4 bases, J lost 7 bases, and 8 bases stayed unmatched.

This sequence joins TRBV10-2 and TRBJ2-1; D possibly corresponds to TRBD1 (6 bases). V gave up 8 bases and J gave up 4 bases, with 27 bases separating them. Germline V gene lookup returns CDR1 WSHSY and CDR2 SAAADI. The CDR3 has 18 amino acids. The CDR3 DNA sequence: TGCGCCAGCTGGATGTCCCCGGAACGGGACACAAATTACAATGAGCAGTTCTTC. Translation: CASWMSPERDTNYNEQFF.

The chain has TRBV9 and TRBJ2-7; D is possibly TRBD2 (5 bases). Germline CDR1 reads SGDLS; CDR2 reads YYNGEE. The CDR3 has 14 residues. Trimming removed 2 bases from V and 0 bases from J, with 9 bases in between. CDR3 coding DNA: TGTGCCAGCAGCGTGGACTTTACCTCCTACGAGCAGTACTTC. Residues: CASSVDFTSYEQYF.

This clonotype appeared a few times. This chain uses TRBV6-2 or TRBV6-3 with TRBJ2-7; D may match TRBD1 or TRBD2 (5 bases each). This CDR3 contains 14 residues. Trimming left V 7 bases short and J 3 bases short, with 16 bases between. Germline V lookup: CDR1 MNHEY, CDR2 SVGEGT. CDR3 amino acids: CASTGRGVGYEQYF. DNA for the CDR3: TGTGCCAGCACCGGGCGAGGGGTTGGCTACGAGCAGTACTTC.

V gene TRBV12-3 or TRBV12-4 combines with J gene TRBJ2-1, with a possible D match to TRBD2 (5 bases). This CDR3 spans 13 amino acids. Trimming removed 6 bases at V and 6 bases at J, with 12 bases between. CDR3 sequence (DNA): TGTGCCAGCAGGGGCACGGGGAGCAATGAGCAGTTCTTC. Translating gives CASRGTGSNEQFF.

In its sample, this clonotype was seen a few times. The J gene is TRBJ2-4, the V gene TRBV9; D uncertain. With 0 bases removed from V and 3 bases from J, the gap between germline ends came to 16 bases. CDR1 and CDR2 (germline): SGDLS, YYNGEE. The CDR3 totals 17 residues. The CDR3 region is CASSVGEGSIVKNIQYF. As DNA, the CDR3 is TGTGCCAGCAGCGTAGGAGAAGGAAGTATTGTCAAAAACATTCAGTACTTC.

This clonotype was observed a handful of times. This rearrangement joins TRBV5-1 to TRBJ2-1; tentative D call: TRBD2 (6 bases). The CDR3 runs to 15 residues. V dropped 0 bases and J dropped 3 bases, with 10 bases sitting between them. Germline V gene sequence: CDR1 SGHRS, CDR2 YFSETQ. The CDR3 is CASSLGGTVYNEQFF. Here the CDR3 DNA reads TGCGCCAGCAGCTTGGGCGGGACCGTCTACAATGAGCAGTTCTTC.